This TCR beta chain originates from a study of chemoradiotherapy in HPV16-positive cancers. General study findings and limits: Non-HPV-specific T cells did not expand in tumors during treatment, whereas candidate HPV-specific clones and E7-related motifs did.

Method: immunoSEQ multiplex PCR; TCRdb's copy keeps in-frame clones and lacks some. This table holds around 1,600 clones, over 90% found once. On this clone itself: Its antigen is unknown.

Samples were taken several times over chemoradiotherapy. In germline, CDR1 is KGHSH, CDR2 LQKENI. Trimming cost V 0 bases and J 4 bases, with 15 bases left between them. This CDR3 has 16 residues. The TCR was taken from a human donor with HPV-associated anogenital cancer. Specimen: tumor tissue, collected from a patient who underwent chemoradiotherapy. The V call is TRBV18, the J call TRBJ1-2, with D possibly being TRBD1 (5 bases). The DNA of the CDR3 is TGTGCCAGCTCACCACCGAGCGGGGCGCGGGGCTATGGCTACACCTTC. This encodes CASSPPSGARGYGYTF.